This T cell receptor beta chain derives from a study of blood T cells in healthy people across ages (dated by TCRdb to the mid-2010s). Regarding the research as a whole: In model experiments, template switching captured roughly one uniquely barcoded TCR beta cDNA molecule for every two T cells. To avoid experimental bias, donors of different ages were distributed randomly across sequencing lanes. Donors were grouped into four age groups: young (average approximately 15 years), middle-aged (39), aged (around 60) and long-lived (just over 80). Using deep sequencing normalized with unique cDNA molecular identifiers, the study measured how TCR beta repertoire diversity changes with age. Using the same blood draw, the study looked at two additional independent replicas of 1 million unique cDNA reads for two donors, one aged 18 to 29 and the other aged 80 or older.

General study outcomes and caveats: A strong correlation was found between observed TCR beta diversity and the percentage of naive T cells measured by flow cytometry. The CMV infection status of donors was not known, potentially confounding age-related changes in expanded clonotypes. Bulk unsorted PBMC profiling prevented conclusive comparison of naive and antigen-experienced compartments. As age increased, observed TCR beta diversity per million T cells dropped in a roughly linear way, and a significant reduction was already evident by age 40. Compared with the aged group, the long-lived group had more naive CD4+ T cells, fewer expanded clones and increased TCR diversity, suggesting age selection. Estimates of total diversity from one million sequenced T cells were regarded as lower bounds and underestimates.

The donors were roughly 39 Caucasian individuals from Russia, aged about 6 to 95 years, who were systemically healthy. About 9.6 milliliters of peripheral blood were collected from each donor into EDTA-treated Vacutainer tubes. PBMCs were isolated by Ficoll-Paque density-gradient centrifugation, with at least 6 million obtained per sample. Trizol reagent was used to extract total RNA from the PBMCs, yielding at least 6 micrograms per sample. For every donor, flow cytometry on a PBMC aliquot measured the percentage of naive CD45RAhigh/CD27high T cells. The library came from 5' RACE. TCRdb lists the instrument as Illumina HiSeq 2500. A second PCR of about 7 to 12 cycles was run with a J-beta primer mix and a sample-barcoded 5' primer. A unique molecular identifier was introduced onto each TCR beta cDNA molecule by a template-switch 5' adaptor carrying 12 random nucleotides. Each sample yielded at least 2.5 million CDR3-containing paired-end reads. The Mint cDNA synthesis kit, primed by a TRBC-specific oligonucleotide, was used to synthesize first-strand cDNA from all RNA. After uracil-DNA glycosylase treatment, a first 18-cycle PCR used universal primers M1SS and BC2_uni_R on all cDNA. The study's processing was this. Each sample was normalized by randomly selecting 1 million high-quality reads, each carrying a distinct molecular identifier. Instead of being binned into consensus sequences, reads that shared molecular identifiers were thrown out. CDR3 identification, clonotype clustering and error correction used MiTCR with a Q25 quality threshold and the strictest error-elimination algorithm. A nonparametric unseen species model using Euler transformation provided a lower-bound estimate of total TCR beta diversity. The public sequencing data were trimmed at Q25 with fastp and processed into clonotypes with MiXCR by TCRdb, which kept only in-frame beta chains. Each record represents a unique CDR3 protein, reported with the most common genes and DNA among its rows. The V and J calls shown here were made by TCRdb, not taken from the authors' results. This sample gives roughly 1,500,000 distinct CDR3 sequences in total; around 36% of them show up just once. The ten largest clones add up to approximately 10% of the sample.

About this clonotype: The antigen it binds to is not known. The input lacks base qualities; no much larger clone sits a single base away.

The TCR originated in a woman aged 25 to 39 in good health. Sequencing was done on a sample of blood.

The CDR3 loop reads CASSKDRGGETQYF. The sequence in DNA is TGTGCCAGCAGCAAGGACAGGGGAGGGGAGACCCAGTACTTC. The rearrangement combines TRBV7-3 with TRBJ2-5; a stretch of 9 junction bases matches TRBD1. Reading the germline V gene gives CDR1 SGHTA and CDR2 FQGTGA. V ends up 5 bases short and J 5 bases short, with an unmatched junction base count of 6. The CDR3 numbers 14 residues from cysteine through phenylalanine. Only the CDR3 DNA is retained, 42 bases long and in frame from the first base.